This TCR beta chain originates from a study of blood T cells in healthy people across ages. Overall study findings and caveats: Observed TCR beta diversity per million T cells went down as age went up. This fall followed a roughly linear course with age. Naive T cell percentage showed a strong correlation with TCR beta diversity.

Trimming left V 1 base short and J 2 bases short, with 11 bases between. In germline, CDR1 is DFQATT, CDR2 SNEGSKA (reference sequence). CDR3 length equals 15 residues. Each donor was a healthy Caucasian individual from Russia, aged about 6 to 95. Per-sample PBMC isolation yielded at least 7 million cells. This clonotype was seen only a few times. What it binds is not known. Primers used in a second PCR of about 7 to 11 cycles were a sample-barcoded 5' primer and a J-beta primer mix. One entry per CDR3 protein, called by TCRdb with MiXCR from the 5' RACE reads. The sample consists of about 1.1 million distinct CDR3 sequences, around two fifths of them appearing once.

The V call is TRBV20-1, the J call TRBJ2-2; weak D call: TRBD1 (5 bases). The receptor was isolated from a young man in good health. The sequenced material came from blood. In nucleotides, the CDR3 is TGCAGTGCTAGAGGGTCCAGGGCTAACACCGGGGAGCTGTTTTTT. It specifies CSARGSRANTGELFF.